Listed here are 17 T cell receptor beta chains from one sample, sequenced in a study of T cell repertoires in cytomegalovirus infection. TCRdb reanalysed the reads using MiXCR and keeps one entry per CDR3 protein. This sample has 350,000 to 500,000 distinct CDR3 sequences; under 40% occur once, and the top ten carry roughly an eighth. The sample consisted of PBMCs. The receptors originated from a human donor in good health (CMV status not recorded). Some clones in this sample may be carry-over from other donors' samples.

This clonotype was counted a single time. The V and J genes are TRBV15 and TRBJ1-5, with D perhaps matching TRBD1 (6 bases). This CDR3 has 15 residues. Germline CDR1 is LNHNV and CDR2 is YYDKDF (reference sequence). Trimming stripped 0 bases from V and 4 bases from J, with 10 bases between. The CDR3 region has the DNA TGTGCCACCAGCAGAGATCTAAGGGGGAATCAGCCCCAGCATTTT. This encodes CATSRDLRGNQPQHF.

This sequence joins TRBV12-3 or TRBV12-4 and TRBJ2-7; D tentatively reads TRBD1 or TRBD2 (5 bases each). This CDR3 spans 14 amino acids. V was trimmed by 6 bases and J by 6 bases, leaving 18 bases between them. The CDR3 region has the DNA TGTGCCAGCAGCAGGGACCCCCAGGTTAGCGAGCAGTACTTC. This codes for CASSRDPQVSEQYF.

This clonotype has just a few counts. The chain has TRBV6-6 and TRBJ1-4; 8 bases are shared with TRBD1. The CDR3 runs to 15 residues. V was clipped by 7 bases and J by 8 bases; unmatched bases: 12. CDR1 and CDR2 from the germline V gene are MNHNY and SVGAGI (reference sequence). CDR3 region: CASNYRGGTREKLFF. CDR3 nucleotide sequence: TGTGCCAGCAACTACAGGGGGGGTACCCGGGAAAAACTGTTTTTT.

This chain uses TRBV27 with TRBJ2-5; 8 bases are shared with TRBD2. With V trimmed by 6 bases and J by 2 bases, 11 bases remained unmatched. The V gene's germline CDR1 is MNHEY and CDR2 SMNVEV (reference sequence). The CDR3 is made up of 16 amino acids. The CDR3, as DNA: TGTGCCAGCAGACCTACCCTAATAGCGGGGCAAGAGACCCAGTACTTC. Protein sequence: CASRPTLIAGQETQYF.

This clonotype came up a few times. V gene TRBV20-1 combines with J gene TRBJ2-2, with D uncertain. Germline CDR1 is DFQATT and CDR2 is SNEGSKA (reference sequence). V lost 3 bases, J lost 2 bases, and 13 bases lay in between. The CDR3 spans 15 residues. CDR3 bases: TGCAGTGCTAGCCCCCCGGTAGCCAACACCGGGGAGCTGTTTTTT. Translating gives CSASPPVANTGELFF.

This clonotype has just a few counts. The rearrangement uses TRBV4-1 and TRBJ1-4; D is uncertain. Germline values: CDR1 MGHRA, CDR2 YSYEKL. V was trimmed by 2 bases and J by 5 bases, leaving 6 bases between them. The CDR3 contains 13 residues. CDR3 DNA sequence: TGCGCCAGCAGCCAACTCGGCAATGAAAAACTGTTTTTT. Protein sequence: CASSQLGNEKLFF.

In this sample, this clonotype turned up many times. The rearrangement links TRBV7-2 to TRBJ2-7, with 9 positions matching TRBD1. This CDR3 has 15 residues. After removal of 3 bases from V and 5 bases from J, the junction contained 8 bases not matched to a gene. CDR1 and CDR2 (germline): SGHTA, FQGNSA. The CDR3 sequence: CASSLSGTGINEQYF. The CDR3 DNA reads TGTGCCAGCAGCTTGTCCGGGACAGGGATCAACGAGCAGTACTTC. The entire variable domain, with the rest obtained from reference TRBV7-2 and TRBJ2-7, is as follows: GAGVSQSPSNKVTEKGKDVELRCDPISGHTALYWYRQSLGQGLEFLIYFQGNSAPDKSGLPSDRFSAERTGGSVSTLTIQRTQQEDSAVYLCASSLSGTGINEQYFGPGTRLTVT.

Turning to this clonotype: A much larger clonotype is one base distant, so this may be a read error. The chain uses TRBV7-3 and TRBJ1-2; the match to TRBD1 covers 9 bases. There are 13 residues in the CDR3. CDR1 and CDR2 from the germline V gene are SGHTA and FQGTGA. Written as DNA, the CDR3 is TGTGCCAGAAGCTCGTGGACAGGGGAGAGCTACACCTTC. It specifies CARSSWTGESYTF.

With regard to this clonotype: A much bigger clone sits one base away, suggesting this may be a read error. The chain couples TRBV6-2 or TRBV6-3 to TRBJ2-1, with 12 bases identical to TRBD2. The CDR3 has 15 amino acids. Germline CDR1 and CDR2: MNHEY and SVGEGT. V shed 6 bases and J 5 bases; nucleotides not matched to a gene: 5. DNA of the CDR3: TGTGCCAGCAGCCGACTAGCGGGGGCGCACAATGAGCAGTTCTTC. It translates to CASSRLAGAHNEQFF.

For this clonotype: A much larger clone differs from this one at a single base, so this may be a read error. The rearrangement uses TRBV7-9 and TRBJ2-5; D is ambiguous. Between the trimmed V and J ends, which lost 0 bases and 8 bases, there was a span of 10 bases. This CDR3 has 13 amino acids. CDR1 and CDR2 (germline): SEHNR, FQNEAQ (reference sequence). This CDR3 is CASSLASLDTQYF. DNA of the CDR3: TGTGCCAGCAGCTTAGCGTCCCTGGATACCCAGTACTTC.

There are a few counts of this clonotype. The gene calls are TRBV10-3 and TRBJ1-6, with 10 bases aligning to TRBD1. Germline V lookup: CDR1 ENHRY, CDR2 SYGVKD. The CDR3 totals 15 residues. The J segment lost 5 bases and the V segment lost 5 bases, leaving 3 bases of the junction unmatched. For the CDR3, the DNA is TGTGCCATCAGTTCCGGGACAGGGGATAATTCACCCCTCCACTTT. Protein sequence: CAISSGTGDNSPLHF.

The V gene is TRBV7-8, the J gene TRBJ2-2, with TRBD2 matching over 12 bases. The CDR3 spans 17 residues. J was trimmed by 5 bases and V by 1 base; bases with no gene match: 5. The germline V gene has CDR1 SGHVS and CDR2 FQNEAQ. Here the CDR3 reads CASSLVRLAGVTGELFF. The CDR3 region has the DNA TGTGCCAGCAGCTTAGTTAGACTAGCGGGGGTGACCGGGGAGCTGTTTTTT.

This clonotype occurred many times. The chain is built from TRBV7-8 and TRBJ1-4, with D unclear. CDR3 length: 14 amino acids. The V end was cut by 5 bases, the J end by 5 bases, with 12 bases between. Germline CDR1 reads SGHVS; CDR2 reads FQNEAQ. The CDR3 region has the DNA TGTGCCAGCAGCACCCGCGGTCCCAATGAAAAACTGTTTTTT. The encoded protein is CASSTRGPNEKLFF.

This clonotype turned up a few times. The junction differs from germline at one of its ends, possibly a read error. This chain links TRBV7-6 with TRBJ2-5; D perhaps matches TRBD2 (6 bases). CDR1 is SGHVS and CDR2 is FNYEAQ in the germline V gene. CDR3 size: 13 residues. This CDR3 is CASSPTSGKTQYF. DNA for the CDR3: TGTGCTAGCAGCCCGACTAGTGGGAAGACCCAGTACTTC.

V gene TRBV28 combines with J gene TRBJ1-2; 7 positions agree with TRBD1. Trimming cost V 2 bases and J 4 bases; bases outside gene matches: 7. The CDR3 sequence is 15 residues long. Germline values: CDR1 MDHEN, CDR2 SYDVKM. CDR3 in DNA: TGTGCCAGCAGTTTAGCGTTGACAGGGCTCTATGGCTACACCTTC. Translated, it gives CASSLALTGLYGYTF.

This rearrangement joins TRBV12-3 or TRBV12-4 to TRBJ2-7, with 8 bases lining up with TRBD2. The J segment lost 2 bases and the V segment lost 1 base, leaving 10 bases of the junction unmatched. CDR3 length: 17 residues. The CDR3 DNA sequence: TGTGCCAGCAGTTTAGACAGGCTCGGGACTAGTACCTACGAGCAGTACTTC. This gives the protein CASSLDRLGTSTYEQYF.

The chain joins TRBV20-1 to TRBJ2-6, with TRBD1 matching 9 bases. CDR3 length: 17 residues. The germline V gene has CDR1 DFQATT and CDR2 SNEGSKA (reference sequence). The ends lost 5 bases at V and 2 bases at J; junction bases unmatched: 10. Here the CDR3 DNA reads TGCAGTGCTCGATCACAGGGGGCGACTACTGGGGCCAACGTCCTGACTTTC. Translation gives CSARSQGATTGANVLTF.